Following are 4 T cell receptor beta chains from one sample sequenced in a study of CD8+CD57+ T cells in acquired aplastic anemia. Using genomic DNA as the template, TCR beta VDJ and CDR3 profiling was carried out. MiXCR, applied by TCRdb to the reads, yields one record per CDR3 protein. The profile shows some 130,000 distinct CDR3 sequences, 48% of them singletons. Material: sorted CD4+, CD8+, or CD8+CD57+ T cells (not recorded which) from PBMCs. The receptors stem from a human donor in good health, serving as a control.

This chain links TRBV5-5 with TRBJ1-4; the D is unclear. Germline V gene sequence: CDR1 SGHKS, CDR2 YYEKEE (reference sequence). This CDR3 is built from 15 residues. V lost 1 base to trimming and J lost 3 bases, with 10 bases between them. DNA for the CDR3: TGTGCCAGCAGCTTGTCCTGGTGGGCTAATGAAAAACTGTTTTTT. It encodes CASSLSWWANEKLFF.

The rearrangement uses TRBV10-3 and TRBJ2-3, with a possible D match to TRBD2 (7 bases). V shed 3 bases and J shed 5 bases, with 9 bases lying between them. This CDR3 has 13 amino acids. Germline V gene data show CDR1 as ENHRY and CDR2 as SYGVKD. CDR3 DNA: TGTGCCATCAGTGAAGGGGGGGGAGATACGCAGTATTTT. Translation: CAISEGGGDTQYF.

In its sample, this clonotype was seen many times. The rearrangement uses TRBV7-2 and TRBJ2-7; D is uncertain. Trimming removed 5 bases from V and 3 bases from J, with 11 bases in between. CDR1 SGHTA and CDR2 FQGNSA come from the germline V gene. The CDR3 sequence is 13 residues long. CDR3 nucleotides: TGTGCCAGCAGCAAGGCACAGAACTACGAGCAGTACTTC. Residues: CASSKAQNYEQYF.

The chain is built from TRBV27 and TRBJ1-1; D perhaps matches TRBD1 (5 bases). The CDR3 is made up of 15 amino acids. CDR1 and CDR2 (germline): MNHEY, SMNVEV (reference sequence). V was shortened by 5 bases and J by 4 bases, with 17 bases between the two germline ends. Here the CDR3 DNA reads TGTGCCAGCAGTCTGAGGGGAAGGGAGGGCACTGAAGCTTTCTTT. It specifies CASSLRGREGTEAFF.